These 14 T cell receptor beta chains originate from one sample sequenced in a study of T cell responses to AZD1222 COVID-19 vaccine. Sequencing was performed with immunoSEQ multiplex PCR; in TCRdb, only in-frame clones are kept and a portion is missing. This table holds some 150,000 clones, around 90% found once. The source material was peripheral blood, sampled 28 days after the second AZD1222 dose. The source of these receptors is an adult who received the AZD1222 COVID-19 vaccine.

This clone occurred once. The gene calls are TRBV5-1 and TRBJ1-1, with D possibly matching TRBD1 (6 bases). Germline CDR1 reads SGHRS; CDR2 reads YFSETQ. This CDR3 has 14 amino acids. Trimming took off 2 bases at V and 11 bases at J, with 19 bases between the two ends. CDR3 in amino acids: CASSFALKQGEAFF. CDR3 in DNA: TGCGCCAGCAGCTTCGCGTTAAAACAGGGTGAGGCTTTCTTT.

The rearrangement uses TRBV11-2 and TRBJ2-5; 11 positions match TRBD2. The CDR3 has 15 residues. The V and J ends lost 7 bases and 5 bases, in that order; junction bases with no gene match: 9. The V gene's germline CDR1 is SGHAT and CDR2 FQNNGV. CDR3 nucleotides: TGTGCCAGCACCCATATAGCGGGAGGGGAGGAGACCCAGTACTTC. Its protein product is CASTHIAGGEETQYF.

V and J are TRBV2 and TRBJ1-5; possibly TRBD1 for D (5 bases). The CDR3 spans 14 residues. Trimming shortened V by 8 bases and J by 7 bases, and 18 bases separated the two germline ends. CDR1 is SNHLY and CDR2 is FYNNEI in the germline V gene. CDR3 in DNA: TGTGCCAGCTCGGGGTCAGGGACTTCCCAGCCCCAGCATTTT. This encodes CASSGSGTSQPQHF.

The CDR3, as DNA: TGTGCCAGCAGGGACACAGATCCCTTTGAAGCTTTCTTT. Translated, it gives CASRDTDPFEAFF. J is TRBJ1-1 and V is TRBV2; TRBD1 is a possible D gene (5 bases). The CDR3 has 13 amino acids. The V end was cut by 6 bases, the J end by 7 bases, with 15 bases between. CDR1 SNHLY and CDR2 FYNNEI come from the germline V gene.

The chain links TRBV5-4 to TRBJ2-3; 10 bases fit TRBD1. V dropped 0 bases and J dropped 5; count of bases not matched to a gene: 3. There are 15 residues in the CDR3. The germline CDR1 and CDR2 sequences are SGHNT and YYREEE (reference sequence). The CDR3 here is CASSLARDRGDTQYF. The CDR3 DNA sequence: TGTGCCAGCAGCTTGGCCAGGGACAGGGGAGATACGCAGTATTTT.

The gene calls are TRBV29-1 and TRBJ2-7; unclear D gene. The CDR3 totals 14 residues. The V gene's germline CDR1 is SQVTM and CDR2 ANQGSEA. The germline V and J ends were trimmed by 4 bases and 5 bases, with 18 bases remaining between them. The CDR3 loop reads CSVVPTHAPHEQYF. The CDR3, as DNA: TGCAGCGTTGTGCCCACCCATGCCCCCCACGAGCAGTACTTC.

This clone was detected only once. The chain combines TRBV6-5 with TRBJ1-6; D is undetermined. CDR3 length: 13 residues. Germline V gives CDR1 MNHEY, CDR2 SVGAGI. V was cut by 6 bases and J by 4 bases, with 7 bases left in between. CDR3 nucleotides: TGTGCCAGCAGCACAGATTATAATTCACCCCTCCACTTT. It translates to CASSTDYNSPLHF.

The gene calls are TRBV7-9 and TRBJ1-1; unclear D gene. Germline-derived CDR1 and CDR2 are SEHNR and FQNEAQ (reference sequence). This CDR3 is 14 amino acids long. Deletions cut 2 bases from V and 0 bases from J, with 7 bases between. The CDR3 bases are TGTGCCAGCAGCTTAACGACATTGAACACTGAAGCTTTCTTT. It translates to CASSLTTLNTEAFF.

The rearrangement uses TRBV7-9 and TRBJ1-3, with 9 bases fitting TRBD1. The CDR3 is 16 residues long. Germline values: CDR1 SEHNR, CDR2 FQNEAQ (reference sequence). Germline trimming cut 5 bases from V and 2 bases from J; bases unmatched to any gene: 7. The CDR3 region has the DNA TGTGCCAGCAGCCGTTGGGACAGGGTGGCTGGAAACACCATATATTTT. Amino acid sequence: CASSRWDRVAGNTIYF.

The V and J genes are TRBV27 and TRBJ1-5, with D possibly matching TRBD1 (5 bases). CDR1 is MNHEY and CDR2 is SMNVEV in the germline V gene (reference sequence). V lost 6 bases to trimming and J lost 4 bases, with 13 bases between them. The CDR3 totals 14 residues. The CDR3 sequence: CASRYGGSNQPQHF. The CDR3 DNA reads TGTGCCAGCAGATATGGGGGGTCGAATCAGCCCCAGCATTTT.

The chain couples TRBV30 to TRBJ1-1; D perhaps matches TRBD1 (6 bases). V was shortened by 8 bases and J by 5 bases, with 15 bases between the two germline ends. The length of the CDR3 is 12 residues. Germline V gene lookup returns CDR1 GTSNPN and CDR2 SVGIG (reference sequence). CDR3 loop: CAGTRGGTEAFF. For the CDR3, the DNA is TGTGCCGGAACCAGGGGAGGTACTGAAGCTTTCTTT. The entire variable domain, with the rest obtained from reference TRBV30 and TRBJ1-1, is as follows: SQTIHQWPATLVQPVGSPLSLECTVEGTSNPNLYWYRQAAGRGLQLLFYSVGIGQISSEVPQNLSASRPQDRQFILSSKKLLLSDSGFYLCAGTRGGTEAFFGQGTRLTVV.

The chain combines TRBV30 with TRBJ1-2, with TRBD1 matching over 7 bases. Unmatched junction bases numbered 6, after V lost 4 bases and J lost 7 bases. The germline CDR1 and CDR2 sequences are GTSNPN and SVGIG (reference sequence). The CDR3 is 12 residues long. The DNA of the CDR3 is TGTGCCTGGAAGGGGCAGGGGGTTGGCTACACCTTC. It specifies CAWKGQGVGYTF.

V gene TRBV6-1 combines with J gene TRBJ2-6; D unclear. The CDR3 has 16 residues. Between the trimmed V and J ends, which lost 1 base and 1 base, there was a span of 8 bases. From germline, CDR1 is MNHNS and CDR2 SASEGT. The CDR3 DNA reads TGTGCCAGCAGTGAAGGGCATGCGTCTGGGGCCAACGTCCTGACTTTC. This codes for CASSEGHASGANVLTF.

The rearrangement uses TRBV2 and TRBJ1-2, with D possibly matching TRBD1 (6 bases). V was clipped by 11 bases and J by 1 base, with 17 bases between them. There are 14 residues in the CDR3. The germline CDR1 and CDR2 sequences are SNHLY and FYNNEI. CDR3: CAHKKPGVNYGYTF. CDR3 nucleotides: TGTGCCCACAAGAAGCCAGGGGTTAACTATGGCTACACCTTC.